Detailed here is one TCR beta chain. The CDR3 is 16 residues long. V was pared by 5 bases and J by 0 bases, with 16 bases between. CDR1 is SGHAT, CDR2 FQNNGV, per germline. Assay: immunoSEQ multiplex PCR; the TCRdb copy retains only in-frame clones and omits some. The table has under 850,000 clones, 80% to 95% seen once. This sample is drawn from a study of shared clonotypes between healthy human individuals. The naive CD8 subset, CD45RO-negative cells positively selected for CCR7, excluded terminally differentiated effector memory CD45RA+ cells. The TCR originated in a man aged 25 to 40 in good health. The sample comprised naive CD8+ T cells sorted from blood. The V call is TRBV11-2, the J call TRBJ2-5; TRBD2 might be the D (5 bases). CDR3 nucleotide sequence: TGTGCCAGCAGCAACCCATTCGGGCGGGACCAAGAGACCCAGTACTTC. Translating it yields CASSNPFGRDQETQYF.